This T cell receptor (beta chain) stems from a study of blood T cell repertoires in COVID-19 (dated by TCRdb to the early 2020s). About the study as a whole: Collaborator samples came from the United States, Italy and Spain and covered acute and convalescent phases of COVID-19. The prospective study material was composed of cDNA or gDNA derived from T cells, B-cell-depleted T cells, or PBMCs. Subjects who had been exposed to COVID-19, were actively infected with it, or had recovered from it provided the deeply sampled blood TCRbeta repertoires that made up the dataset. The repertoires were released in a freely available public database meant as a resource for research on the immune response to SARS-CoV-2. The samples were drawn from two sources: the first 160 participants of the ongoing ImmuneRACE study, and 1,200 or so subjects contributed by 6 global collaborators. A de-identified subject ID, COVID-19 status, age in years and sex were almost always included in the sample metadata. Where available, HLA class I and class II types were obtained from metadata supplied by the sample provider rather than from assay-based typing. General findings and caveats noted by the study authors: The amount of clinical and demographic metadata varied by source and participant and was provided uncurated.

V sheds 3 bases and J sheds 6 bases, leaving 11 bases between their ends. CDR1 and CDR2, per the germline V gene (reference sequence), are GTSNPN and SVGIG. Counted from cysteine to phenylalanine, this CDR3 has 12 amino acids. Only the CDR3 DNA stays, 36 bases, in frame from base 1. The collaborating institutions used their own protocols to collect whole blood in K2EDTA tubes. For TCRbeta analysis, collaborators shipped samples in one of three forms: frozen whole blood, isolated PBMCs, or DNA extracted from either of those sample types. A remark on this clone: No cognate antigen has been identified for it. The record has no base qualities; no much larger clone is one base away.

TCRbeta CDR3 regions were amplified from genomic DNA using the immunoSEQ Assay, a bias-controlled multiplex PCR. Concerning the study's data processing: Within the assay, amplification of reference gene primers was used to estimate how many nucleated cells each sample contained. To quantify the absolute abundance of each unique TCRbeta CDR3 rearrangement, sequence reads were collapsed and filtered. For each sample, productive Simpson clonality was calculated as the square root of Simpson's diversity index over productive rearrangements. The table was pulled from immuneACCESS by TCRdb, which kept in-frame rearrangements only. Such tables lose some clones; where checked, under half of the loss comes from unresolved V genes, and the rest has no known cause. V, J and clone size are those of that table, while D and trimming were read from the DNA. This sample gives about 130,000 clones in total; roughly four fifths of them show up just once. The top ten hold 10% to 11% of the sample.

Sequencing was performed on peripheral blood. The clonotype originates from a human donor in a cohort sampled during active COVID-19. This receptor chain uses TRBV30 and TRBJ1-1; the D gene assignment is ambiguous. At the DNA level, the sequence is TGTGCCTGGAGAACGAGTCTCGCTGAAGCTTTCTTT. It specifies CAWRTSLAEAFF.